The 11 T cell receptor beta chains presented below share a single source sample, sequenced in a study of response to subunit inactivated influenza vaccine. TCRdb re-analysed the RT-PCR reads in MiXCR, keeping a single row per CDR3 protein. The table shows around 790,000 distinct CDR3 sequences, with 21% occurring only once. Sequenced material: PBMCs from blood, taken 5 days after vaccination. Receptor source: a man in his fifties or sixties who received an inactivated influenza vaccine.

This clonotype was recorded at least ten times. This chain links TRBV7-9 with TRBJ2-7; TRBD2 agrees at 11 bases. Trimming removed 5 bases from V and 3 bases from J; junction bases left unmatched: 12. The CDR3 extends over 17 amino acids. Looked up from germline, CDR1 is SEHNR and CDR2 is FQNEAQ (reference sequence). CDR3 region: CASSQKRGTSGDYEQYF. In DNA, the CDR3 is TGTGCCAGCAGCCAGAAGAGAGGGACTAGCGGCGACTACGAGCAGTACTTC.

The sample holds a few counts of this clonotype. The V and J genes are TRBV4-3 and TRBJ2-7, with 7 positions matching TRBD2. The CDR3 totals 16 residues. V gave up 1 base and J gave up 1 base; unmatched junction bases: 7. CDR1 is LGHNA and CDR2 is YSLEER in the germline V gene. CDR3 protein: CASSQGDLRGSYEQYF. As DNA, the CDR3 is TGCGCCAGCAGCCAAGGGGACTTGCGGGGGTCCTACGAGCAGTACTTC.

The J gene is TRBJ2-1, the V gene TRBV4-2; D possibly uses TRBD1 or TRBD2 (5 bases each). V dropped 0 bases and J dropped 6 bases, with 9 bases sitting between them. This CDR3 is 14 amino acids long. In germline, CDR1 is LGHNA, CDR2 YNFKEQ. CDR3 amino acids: CASSQEGRINEQFF. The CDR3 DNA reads TGTGCCAGCAGCCAAGAGGGACGGATCAATGAGCAGTTCTTC.

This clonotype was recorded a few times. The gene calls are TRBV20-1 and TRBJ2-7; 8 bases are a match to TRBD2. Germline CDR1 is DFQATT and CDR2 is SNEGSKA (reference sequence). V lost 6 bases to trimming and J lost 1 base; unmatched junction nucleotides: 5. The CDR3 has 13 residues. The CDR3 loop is CSAPIAGSYEQYF. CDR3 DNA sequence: TGCAGTGCGCCAATAGCGGGGTCCTACGAGCAGTACTTC.

The CDR3 DNA sequence: TGTGCCAGCAGCCGGATTCCTGGAAACACCATATATTTT. Its protein product is CASSRIPGNTIYF. The J gene is TRBJ1-3, the V gene TRBV5-5; D is uncertain. The germline V and J ends were trimmed by 4 bases and 2 bases, with 7 bases remaining between them. The germline V gene encodes CDR1 SGHKS and CDR2 YYEKEE (reference sequence). This CDR3 contains 13 residues. The full variable domain, with the rest looked up from reference TRBV5-5 and TRBJ1-3, is DAGVTQSPTHLIKTRGQQVTLRCSPISGHKSVSWYQQVLGQGPQFIFQYYEKEERGRGNFPDRFSARQFPNYSSELNVNALLLGDSALYLCASSRIPGNTIYFGEGSWLTVV.

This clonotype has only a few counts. CDR3 amino acids: CASSDASVTQYF. The CDR3 DNA reads as TGCGCCAGCAGTGACGCCTCAGTTACGCAGTATTTT. V and J are TRBV10-2 and TRBJ2-3; the D is unclear. Trimming removed 3 bases at V and 8 bases at J, with 9 bases between. This CDR3 comprises 12 residues. Germline V gene sequence: CDR1 WSHSY, CDR2 SAAADI.

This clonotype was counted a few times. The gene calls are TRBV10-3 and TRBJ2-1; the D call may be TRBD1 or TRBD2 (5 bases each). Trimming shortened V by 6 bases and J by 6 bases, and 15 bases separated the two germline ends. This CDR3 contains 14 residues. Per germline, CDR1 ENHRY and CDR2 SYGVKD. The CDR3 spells CAIRMGPPSNEQFF. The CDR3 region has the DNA TGTGCCATCAGGATGGGACCCCCGAGCAATGAGCAGTTCTTC.

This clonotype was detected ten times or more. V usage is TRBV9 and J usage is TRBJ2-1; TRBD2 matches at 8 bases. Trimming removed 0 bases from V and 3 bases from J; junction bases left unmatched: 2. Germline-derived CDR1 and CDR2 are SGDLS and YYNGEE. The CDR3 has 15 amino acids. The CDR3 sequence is CASSVVAGGYNEQFF. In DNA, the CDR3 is TGTGCCAGCAGCGTAGTTGCGGGGGGCTACAATGAGCAGTTCTTC.

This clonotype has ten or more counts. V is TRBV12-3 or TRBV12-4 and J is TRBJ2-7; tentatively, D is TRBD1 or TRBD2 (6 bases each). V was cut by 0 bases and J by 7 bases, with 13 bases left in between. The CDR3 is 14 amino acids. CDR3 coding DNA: TGTGCCAGCAGTTTAGCCGGGGGCACTGGAGAGCAGTACTTC. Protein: CASSLAGGTGEQYF.

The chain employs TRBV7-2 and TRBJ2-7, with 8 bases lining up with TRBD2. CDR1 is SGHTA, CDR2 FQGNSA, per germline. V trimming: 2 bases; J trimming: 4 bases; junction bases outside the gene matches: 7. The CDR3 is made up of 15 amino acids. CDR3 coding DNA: TGTGCCAGCAGCTTAATGAGCGGGAGTGGGTACGAGCAGTACTTC. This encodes CASSLMSGSGYEQYF.

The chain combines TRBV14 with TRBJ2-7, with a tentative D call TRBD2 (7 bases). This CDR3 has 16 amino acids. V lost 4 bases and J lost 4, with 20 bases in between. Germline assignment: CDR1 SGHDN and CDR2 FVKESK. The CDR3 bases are TGTGCCAGCAGCCCAGGATGGTGGGGGGGCAGTTACGAGCAGTACTTC. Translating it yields CASSPGWWGGSYEQYF.